These 25 T cell receptor beta chains were sequenced from one sample in a study of T cells after yellow fever vaccination. TCRdb re-called the 5' RACE reads with MiXCR, one entry per CDR3 protein. The sample carries 320,000 or so distinct CDR3 sequences, 8% to 9.5% recorded once. The specimen was PBMCs, collected about 49 days after the first yellow fever vaccination. The receptors derive from a man between 18 and 29 years old who received the YFV17D yellow fever vaccine.

The chain uses TRBV7-3 and TRBJ1-1; the D gene is possibly TRBD1 (5 bases). The length of the CDR3 is 13 residues. The V end was cut by 5 bases, the J end by 8 bases, with 15 bases between. Germline CDR1 SGHTA, CDR2 FQGTGA. The CDR3 DNA sequence: TGTGCCAGCAGCCCCATGGGGGTTGGGGAAGCTTTCTTT. Its protein product is CASSPMGVGEAFF.

CDR3 residues: CASSKVNRAGADTQYF. CDR3 coding DNA: TGTGCCAGCAGCAAAGTTAATCGAGCGGGGGCAGATACGCAGTATTTT. The chain joins TRBV21-1 to TRBJ2-3; TRBD2, the D gene given by the table, was not confirmed from the DNA. TRBV21-1 is deemed a pseudogene. The CDR3 consists of 16 residues.

The V call is TRBV20-1, the J call TRBJ2-1, with TRBD2 identical over 15 bases. The junction had 8 bases not matched to a gene; V was cut back by 6 bases and J by 11 bases. CDR3 length: 14 amino acids. Germline values: CDR1 DFQATT, CDR2 SNEGSKA (reference sequence). The CDR3 loop reads CSAGTSGGTSKQFF. CDR3 nucleotide sequence: TGCAGTGCCGGGACTAGCGGGGGGACCAGTAAGCAGTTCTTC.

With regard to this clonotype: One end of the junction is discordant with germline, which a read error may explain. The rearrangement joins TRBV9 to TRBJ2-3; 12 bases agree with TRBD2. This CDR3 is 16 amino acids long. Germline V lookup: CDR1 SGDLS, CDR2 YYNGEE. CDR3 protein: CSSSGTGTSGLDTQYF. The DNA for the CDR3 is TGTTCCAGCAGCGGTACCGGGACTAGCGGGCTAGATACGCAGTATTTT.

The CDR3 here is CASSLQDPTNEKLFF. The CDR3, as DNA: TGCGCCAGCAGCTTACAGGATCCAACTAATGAAAAACTGTTTTTT. The chain combines TRBV5-1 with TRBJ1-4; D is perhaps TRBD1 (5 bases). V lost 2 bases and J 0 bases, leaving 8 bases between the germline ends. The germline CDR1 and CDR2 sequences are SGHRS and YFSETQ. This CDR3 has 15 amino acids.

The V call is TRBV20-1, the J call TRBJ2-7; D is unresolved. This CDR3 contains 15 residues. CDR1 is DFQATT and CDR2 is SNEGSKA in the germline V gene (reference sequence). V was pared by 6 bases and J by 2 bases, with 20 bases between. CDR3 in DNA: TGCAGTGCAAAGAACCGGGCACAGCTTACCTACGAGCAGTACGTC. It yields the protein CSAKNRAQLTYEQYV.

The rearrangement joins TRBV2 to TRBJ2-2; the match to TRBD1 covers 7 bases. The CDR3 totals 15 residues. CDR1 is SNHLY and CDR2 is FYNNEI in the germline V gene. V lost 4 bases and J lost 9; bases outside the gene matches: 11. The CDR3 reads CASSALGGPGRELFF. The CDR3 DNA is TGTGCCAGCAGTGCTCTAGGGGGCCCTGGGCGGGAGCTGTTTTTT.

The chain uses TRBV7-2 and TRBJ1-2; TRBD1 aligns across 7 bases. The germline CDR1 and CDR2 sequences are SGHTA and FQGNSA. The CDR3 runs to 14 residues. Trimming cost V 7 bases and J 5 bases; bases outside gene matches: 10. CDR3 sequence reads: CASTSDRAPYGYTF. DNA of the CDR3: TGTGCCAGCACCTCTGACAGGGCGCCGTATGGCTACACCTTC.

This clonotype was seen more than once but under ten times. The rearrangement uses TRBV12-3 or TRBV12-4 and TRBJ1-2, with 7 positions matching TRBD1. This CDR3 comprises 13 residues. The trim removed 6 bases at V and 7 bases at J, leaving 8 bases unmatched. The CDR3 DNA sequence: TGTGCCAGCAGCCGACAGGGAATTCGTGGCTACACCTTC. Encoded protein: CASSRQGIRGYTF.

This clonotype has only a few counts. J is TRBJ2-7 and V is TRBV27; no clear D gene. Trimming pared 2 bases from V and 1 base from J, leaving 6 bases between. The CDR3 runs 13 residues. Germline CDR1 and CDR2: MNHEY and SMNVEV (reference sequence). This CDR3 reads CASSLSQSYEQYF. As DNA, the CDR3 is TGTGCCAGCAGTTTAAGTCAATCCTACGAGCAGTACTTC.

This clonotype turned up a few times. V usage is TRBV12-3 or TRBV12-4 and J usage is TRBJ1-2; no firm D call. Trimming shortened V by 3 bases and J by 0 bases, and 8 bases separated the two germline ends. This CDR3 has 14 amino acids. The CDR3 DNA follows: TGTGCCAGCAGTTTTATTCAGGCTAACTATGGCTACACCTTC. It codes for CASSFIQANYGYTF.

The chain carries TRBV10-3 and TRBJ1-5; D is unresolved. This CDR3 has 12 residues. Trimming removed 10 bases from V and 0 bases from J, with 7 bases in between. The germline V gene has CDR1 ENHRY and CDR2 SYGVKD. The DNA for the CDR3 is TGTGCCACCCAGAGTAGCAATCAGCCCCAGCATTTT. As protein: CATQSSNQPQHF.

This chain uses TRBV12-3 or TRBV12-4 with TRBJ2-5, with a possible D match to TRBD2 (5 bases). V shed 2 bases and J shed 0 bases, with 13 bases lying between them. This CDR3 is 16 amino acids long. The CDR3 sequence is CASSLWSGEYQETQYF. In nucleotides, the CDR3 is TGTGCCAGCAGTTTATGGTCCGGGGAGTACCAAGAGACCCAGTACTTC.

At least ten counts were recorded for this clonotype. This chain joins TRBV9 and TRBJ2-1; TRBD2 agrees at 8 bases. The junction had 10 bases not matched to a gene; V was cut back by 4 bases and J by 7 bases. Germline V gene data show CDR1 as SGDLS and CDR2 as YYNGEE. This CDR3 spans 15 amino acids. The CDR3 sequence: CASSPPGGRYNEQFF. Here the CDR3 DNA reads TGTGCCAGCAGCCCACCGGGGGGGCGGTATAATGAGCAGTTCTTC.

This clonotype has a handful of counts. This chain joins TRBV28 and TRBJ1-1; D gene unclear. The V and J ends lost 7 bases and 5 bases respectively, with 23 bases between them. This CDR3 has 16 residues. Germline CDR1 and CDR2: MDHEN and SYDVKM. The CDR3 region has the DNA TGTGCCAGCATCACGGGAGGAGGACGGAGAGGGACTGAAGCTTTCTTT. Amino acids: CASITGGGRRGTEAFF.

With regard to this clonotype: An end of the junction does not agree with germline; a read error may underlie this. The chain carries TRBV4-1 and TRBJ2-7, with TRBD1 as a possible D gene (5 bases). CDR3 size: 14 residues. Germline CDR1 and CDR2: MGHRA and YSYEKL. The CDR3 region is CASSQDQGSYELYF. CDR3 nucleotides: TGCGCCAGCAGCCAAGATCAGGGCTCCTACGAGCTGTACTTC.

This clonotype was counted ten times or more. The chain recombines TRBV7-6 with TRBJ1-3; D call uncertain. The CDR3 runs 15 residues. V gave up 5 bases and J gave up 0 bases, with 11 bases separating them. Germline lookup yields CDR1 SGHVS and CDR2 FNYEAQ. CDR3 in amino acids: CASSEGSSSGNTIYF. In DNA, the CDR3 is TGTGCCAGCAGCGAGGGCTCATCCTCTGGAAACACCATATATTTT.

The chain links TRBV10-3 to TRBJ1-2; TRBD1 aligns across 7 bases. V shed 7 bases, J shed 8 bases, and the junction held 10 bases outside the gene matches. The germline V gene encodes CDR1 ENHRY and CDR2 SYGVKD. CDR3 length: 13 amino acids. The DNA for the CDR3 is TGTGCCATCAAAGAGACAGGGTTGGTAGGCTACACCTTC. It yields the protein CAIKETGLVGYTF.

In its sample, this clonotype was seen many times. The V and J genes are TRBV7-2 and TRBJ2-7; a possible D gene is TRBD1 (5 bases). Trimming removed 5 bases from V and 4 bases from J, with 12 bases in between. Germline CDR1 is SGHTA and CDR2 is FQGNSA. The CDR3 consists of 13 residues. The CDR3 loop is CASSAQGGYEQYF. Here the CDR3 DNA reads TGTGCCAGCAGCGCCCAGGGTGGTTACGAGCAGTACTTC.

This clonotype was counted a few times. The V gene is TRBV4-3, the J gene TRBJ1-1; TRBD1 might be the D (6 bases). V was pared by 3 bases and J by 7 bases, with 15 bases between. Germline CDR1 reads LGHNA; CDR2 reads YSLEER. The CDR3 loop spans 14 amino acids. The CDR3 nucleotides read TGCGCCAGCAGCCACGCCGGGGGGGGGCGTGAAGCTTTCTTT. Translating it yields CASSHAGGGREAFF.

This clonotype has just a few counts. V and J are TRBV12-3 or TRBV12-4 and TRBJ2-3, with unresolved D. The CDR3 spans 15 residues. Trimming shortened V by 4 bases and J by 4 bases, and 15 bases separated the two germline ends. The CDR3 bases are TGTGCCAGCAGTTCTGGTACGACGTTATCAGATACGCAGTATTTT. Residues: CASSSGTTLSDTQYF.

The CDR3 DNA sequence: TGTGCCAGCAGCCCAGGGACAGGGGGAACGCAGTACGTC. Its protein product is CASSPGTGGTQYV. The V gene is TRBV3-1, the J gene TRBJ2-7; TRBD1 matches 11 bases. This CDR3 spans 13 amino acids. V trimming: 4 bases; J trimming: 9 bases; junction bases outside the gene matches: 5. Germline V gene data show CDR1 as LGHDT and CDR2 as YNNKEL (reference sequence).

The sample holds a few counts of this clonotype. This rearrangement joins TRBV5-4 to TRBJ2-2; 10 positions agree with TRBD1. The junction had 2 bases not matched to a gene; V was cut back by 3 bases and J by 6 bases. In germline, CDR1 is SGHNT, CDR2 YYREEE (reference sequence). This CDR3 is built from 14 residues. In nucleotides, the CDR3 is TGTGCCAGCAGCTCGACAGGGGGCCCCGGGGAGCTGTTTTTT. Its translation: CASSSTGGPGELFF.

This chain connects TRBV10-2 to TRBJ2-2; either TRBD1 or TRBD2 may supply D (5 bases each). Germline V CDR1 and CDR2: WSHSY, SAAADI. The CDR3 sequence is 12 residues long. Trimming cost V 8 bases and J 5 bases, with 9 bases left between them. CDR3 amino acids: CASGGVTGELFF. CDR3 DNA: TGCGCCAGCGGGGGTGTAACCGGGGAGCTGTTTTTT.

This clonotype has at least ten counts. V usage is TRBV4-3 and J usage is TRBJ2-3, with a weak D call TRBD1 (6 bases). V shed 0 bases and J shed 0 bases, with 13 bases lying between them. This CDR3 has 17 amino acids. CDR1 is LGHNA and CDR2 is YSLEER in the germline V gene. CDR3: CASSQDWSTGSTDTQYF. For the CDR3, the DNA is TGCGCCAGCAGCCAAGATTGGTCGACAGGCAGCACAGATACGCAGTATTTT.